These T cell receptor beta chains were read from a single sample in a study of vaccination effects on CD4 cells after COVID-19. Assay used: immunoSEQ multiplex PCR; TCRdb lists only in-frame clones, some missing. Here the sample spans 40,000 or so clones, around 76% being singletons. Their target antigens are unknown. The specimen comprised CD4+ T cells from PBMCs cultured without peptide, sampled before COVID-19 vaccination. The receptors were gathered from a human donor who received a COVID-19 vaccine. Both conserved end residues are part of each CDR3.

CDR3 length,V gene,J gene,CDR3 protein
15,TRBV6-5,TRBJ1-1,CASSRQGTTNTEAFF
16,TRBV6-6,TRBJ2-2,CASNLPGGAGTGELFF
14,TRBV19,TRBJ1-3,CASASTGAGNTIYF
18,TRBV28,TRBJ2-3,CASSLPGLAGGSTDTQYF
11,TRBV29-1,TRBJ1-2,CSVDRGYGYTF
14,TRBV6-5,TRBJ2-6,CASRESSGANVLTF
15,TRBV14,TRBJ1-6,CASSRGTAPGSPLHF
17,TRBV4-1,TRBJ2-1,CASSQDQASGAYNEQFF
14,TRBV6-5,TRBJ2-3,CASTQQGRTDTQYF
15,TRBV5-1,TRBJ1-6,CASSLVGDRNSPLHF
15,TRBV3-1/TRBV3-2,TRBJ2-5,CASRAGTSGAETQYF
13,TRBV6-6,TRBJ2-5,CASSYSRDQTQYF
14,TRBV5-4,TRBJ2-5,CASSLGAVQETQYF
13,TRBV18,TRBJ1-2,CASSPWTEDGYTF
14,TRBV18,TRBJ2-5,CASSRNLGEETQYF
15,TRBV28,TRBJ2-5,CASRAGTPMQETQYF
17,TRBV18,TRBJ1-6,CASSPAIGNLGNSPLHF
14,TRBV30,TRBJ2-2,CAWRGGLNTGELFF
15,TRBV2,TRBJ1-2,CASSQLINPPYGYTF
16,TRBV9,TRBJ1-3,CASSPHTGGSGNTIYF
13,TRBV27,TRBJ1-1,CASKTGTYTEAFF
17,TRBV5-1,TRBJ1-1,CASSLGPLRNLNTEAFF
14,TRBV6-6,TRBJ1-2,CASSRQGQNYGYTF
15,TRBV5-1,TRBJ1-2,CASSWTDRELEGYTF
14,TRBV7-8,TRBJ2-3,CASSPTGSTDTQYF
16,TRBV18,TRBJ2-3,CASSPQSGQNTDTQYF
13,TRBV19,TRBJ1-1,CASSTPQLREAFF
13,TRBV5-1,TRBJ1-4,CASSGGQFEKLFF
14,TRBV29-1,TRBJ2-2,CSVRTGGAAGELFF
20,TRBV29-1,TRBJ1-5,CSVVPCVGIDRQYSNQPQHF
11,TRBV20-1,TRBJ1-4,CSATQGEKLFF
16,TRBV7-2,TRBJ1-6,CASSLGVGGFNSPLHF
14,TRBV11-2,TRBJ1-3,CASSFAGNGNTIYF
14,TRBV27,TRBJ1-1,CASSLEVGDLVAFF
13,TRBV10-1,TRBJ1-3,CASRQSPGNTIYF
15,TRBV6-5,TRBJ2-2,CASSYSWTTTGELFF
14,TRBV6-1,TRBJ1-2,CASSEVDIIGGYTF
14,TRBV7-2,TRBJ1-3,CASSLGQGSNTIYF
18,TRBV28,TRBJ1-6,CASSLLVSSSSYNSPLHF
15,TRBV7-2,TRBJ2-2,CASSFLVAGFRELFF
14,TRBV18,TRBJ2-1,CASSLALSDNEQFF
12,TRBV29-1,TRBJ2-3,CSVEDSRDTQYF
16,TRBV5-1,TRBJ2-3,CASSRPQGDLTDTQYF
13,TRBV5-4,TRBJ2-5,CASSLQAAETQYF
17,TRBV5-1,TRBJ2-3,CASSPGPGQGSTDTQYF
14,TRBV19,TRBJ1-1,CASSSLGVNTEAFF
10,TRBV20-1,TRBJ1-1,CSATNREAFF
14,TRBV13,TRBJ2-3,CASSFKGGTDTQYF
12,TRBV7-8,TRBJ2-5,CASSLVRETQYF
12,TRBV3-1/TRBV3-2,TRBJ1-2,CASKGSDYGYTF
15,TRBV19,TRBJ2-5,CASSMRGGGKETQYF
15,TRBV5-1,TRBJ1-5,CASSLTGEDSQPQHF
14,TRBV15,TRBJ1-6,CATSPGASHSPLHF
14,TRBV4-1,TRBJ1-1,CASSPSDSLAEAFF